This TCR beta chain was identified during a study of T cell responses to AZD1222 COVID-19 vaccine. Points on this clone: Its target is unknown.

This CDR3 contains 13 residues. Trimming pared 0 bases from V and 5 bases from J, leaving 9 bases between. Germline CDR1 is SGHNT and CDR2 is YYREEE (reference sequence). Findings and limits, study-wide: It was only after the peak T cell response that any repertoires were sampled. Unmutated regions of variants are reportedly targeted by nearly half of spike-specific TCRs. Only a handful of AZD1222 recipients, more than five in all, had baseline seropositivity.

The data were produced by immunoSEQ multiplex PCR, yet TCRdb's version contains in-frame clones alone and is incomplete. Of 90,000 to 140,000 clones listed, roughly 87% are singletons. This receptor was identified in an adult who received the AZD1222 COVID-19 vaccine. Sequenced here: peripheral blood, sampled 28 days after the second AZD1222 dose. The V call is TRBV5-4, the J call TRBJ2-7; D remains ambiguous. The CDR3 DNA reads as TGTGCCAGCAGCTTGGGCGGAGCTAACGAGCAGTACTTC. Protein product: CASSLGGANEQYF.